This T cell receptor beta chain derives from a study of OX40 agonist ivuxolimab in advanced cancers. Study as a whole: Ivuxolimab, which patients received intravenously every 2 weeks, was dosed at 0.01 to 10 mg/kg. Recorded diagnoses for dose-escalation patients were hepatocellular carcinoma, melanoma, renal cell or head and neck cancer.

The study, taken as a whole, reports: Some nonresponders likewise displayed low normalized T-cell clonal expansion. There were, on average, more expanded clones in CD8+ T cells than in CD4+.

Method: immunoSEQ multiplex PCR; TCRdb's copy keeps in-frame clones and lacks some. Counted here are some 90,000 clones, under 95% occurring once; the ten biggest clones make up around 1.5%. As concerns this clone: Its specificity is unknown.

CDR1 and CDR2 (germline): SGHRS, YFSETQ. The V gene end was trimmed by 0 bases and the J gene end by 7 bases; junction bases not matched to a gene: 10. The CDR3 is made up of 16 amino acids. This chain joins TRBV5-1 and TRBJ2-1; 7 bases match TRBD1. The clonotype was recovered from an adult with an advanced solid tumor such as melanoma, head and neck, liver or kidney cancer. This material consisted of CD4+ or CD8+ T cells sorted from blood, taken in a trial of the OX40 agonist ivuxolimab. The CDR3 here is CASSLVQGVPGNEQFF. CDR3 nucleotides: TGCGCCAGCAGCTTGGTTCAGGGGGTCCCTGGGAATGAGCAGTTCTTC.